This T cell receptor (beta chain) was obtained from a study of cytomegalovirus exposure and HLA in healthy donors. Study-wide points: Later on, an analysis found that several of the most significant clusters appeared to be linked to common viral pathogens, which included parvovirus B19. Reportedly, cytomegalovirus status was diagnosed with high sensitivity and specificity. A later analysis found TCR association rates differed by HLA locus, highest for DRB1 and lowest for HLA-C. The authors confirmed in vitro that three CMV-associated chains were specific for CMV antigens.

A remark on this clone: Its target is unknown.

V shed 0 bases, J shed 2 bases, and the junction held 7 bases outside the gene matches. The CDR3 runs to 18 residues. The V gene's germline CDR1 is SQVTM and CDR2 ANQGSEA. The PCR contained 60 Vbeta and 13 Jbeta primers. Only in-frame clones appear in the TCRdb table, and some are missing; sequencing was by immunoSEQ multiplex PCR. The sample shows about 140,000 clones, approximately 8.9% of them seen only once. The sequence was collected from a woman aged 40 to 49 in good health and CMV-seropositive. This sequence joins TRBV29-1 and TRBJ2-3; 14 bases match TRBD2. Sequencing was performed on PBMCs. The CDR3 sequence: CSVEDPGLAGGYTDTQYF. The CDR3 nucleotides are TGCAGCGTTGAAGATCCCGGACTAGCGGGGGGTTACACAGATACGCAGTATTTT.